What follows are 15 T cell receptor beta chains derived from one specimen sequenced in a study of T cell responses to AZD1222 COVID-19 vaccine. TCRdb's table, derived via immunoSEQ multiplex PCR, lists solely in-frame clones and lacks some. The sample records roughly 140,000 clones, around 90% being singletons. Sequencing was performed on peripheral blood, taken 28 days after the second AZD1222 dose. The receptors were sampled from an adult who received the AZD1222 COVID-19 vaccine.

This chain uses TRBV30 with TRBJ1-5, with D uncertain. Germline V lookup: CDR1 GTSNPN, CDR2 SVGIG (reference sequence). The CDR3 has 14 residues. Trimming removed 0 bases from V and 2 bases from J, with 8 bases in between. DNA of the CDR3: TGTGCCTGGAGTGTGCTGGCTGGCAATCAGCCCCAGCATTTT. It translates to CAWSVLAGNQPQHF.

The chain joins TRBV9 to TRBJ2-3; 12 nucleotides match TRBD2. The V gene end was trimmed by 0 bases and the J gene end by 5 bases; junction bases not matched to a gene: 10. The CDR3 covers 18 residues. Germline CDR1 SGDLS, CDR2 YYNGEE. CDR3 nucleotide sequence: TGTGCCAGCAGCGTAGAGGGGCGACTAGCGGGAGTTGGAGATACGCAGTATTTT. It codes for CASSVEGRLAGVGDTQYF. The whole variable domain, filled in from reference TRBV9 and TRBJ2-3, reads DSGVTQTPKHLITATGQRVTLRCSPRSGDLSVYWYQQSLDQGLQFLIQYYNGEERAKGNILERFSAQQFPDLHSELNLSSLELGDSALYFCASSVEGRLAGVGDTQYFGPGTRLTVL.

This chain links TRBV4-1 with TRBJ1-5, with D possibly TRBD1 on 5 matching bases. The CDR3 covers 15 residues. Germline V gene data show CDR1 as MGHRA and CDR2 as YSYEKL. Trimming shortened V by 0 bases and J by 6 bases, and 12 bases separated the two germline ends. CDR3 DNA sequence: TGCGCCAGCAGCCAAGAGGGGGGGTACGGTCAGCCCCAGCATTTT. It translates to CASSQEGGYGQPQHF.

The chain links TRBV2 to TRBJ2-1, with 14 bases identical to TRBD2. This CDR3 has 15 amino acids. With 3 bases clipped from V and 10 bases from J, the junction kept 5 bases outside the gene matches. CDR1 is SNHLY and CDR2 is FYNNEI in the germline V gene. This CDR3 is CASSEGLAGEGEQFF. In DNA form, the CDR3 reads TGTGCCAGCAGTGAGGGACTAGCGGGAGAAGGAGAGCAGTTCTTC.

The gene calls are TRBV10-2 and TRBJ2-7; perhaps TRBD2 as D (6 bases). The CDR3 extends over 12 amino acids. Between the trimmed V and J ends, which lost 8 bases and 2 bases, there was a span of 10 bases. CDR1 WSHSY and CDR2 SAAADI come from the germline V gene. CDR3 sequence reads: CASLGGAYEQYF. For the CDR3, the DNA is TGCGCCAGCTTGGGGGGTGCCTACGAGCAGTACTTC.

CDR3 nucleotide sequence: TGTGCCAGCATCGTTGGGCAGGGAGAAGCTTTCTTT. This sequence encodes CASIVGQGEAFF. The chain is built from TRBV2 and TRBJ1-1; possibly TRBD1 for D (5 bases). Trimming left V 7 bases short and J 8 bases short, with 14 bases between. Germline V CDR1 and CDR2: SNHLY, FYNNEI. CDR3 length equals 12 residues.

This chain uses TRBV11-2 with TRBJ2-5; 10 nucleotides line up with TRBD1. From germline, CDR1 is SGHAT and CDR2 FQNNGV. The CDR3 has 13 residues. Trimming removed 5 bases from V and 8 bases from J; junction bases left unmatched: 5. The chain's CDR3 is CASSRDRGGTQYF. CDR3 DNA: TGTGCCAGCAGCCGGGACAGGGGAGGAACCCAGTACTTC.

The genes are TRBV6-4 and TRBJ2-1, with 13 bases lining up with TRBD2. The junction had 6 bases not matched to a gene; V was cut back by 6 bases and J by 7 bases. The CDR3 sequence is 15 residues long. The germline gives CDR1 MRHNA, CDR2 SNTAGT. The CDR3 protein is CASSEVGLAGNEQFF. The CDR3 DNA follows: TGTGCCAGCAGCGAAGTGGGACTAGCGGGAAATGAGCAGTTCTTC.

Here the CDR3 DNA reads TGTGCCAGCAGTTCAGCGACAGGTCCATCCTATCTGAGCTCCTACGAGCAGTACTTC. Translating gives CASSSATGPSYLSSYEQYF. This chain uses TRBV27 with TRBJ2-7; perhaps TRBD1 as D (6 bases). The CDR3 is made up of 19 amino acids. Germline values: CDR1 MNHEY, CDR2 SMNVEV (reference sequence). Deletions cut 4 bases from V and 0 bases from J, with 25 bases between.

The chain combines TRBV3-1 (or the pseudogene TRBV3-2) with TRBJ1-2, with D uncertain. The V and J ends lost 3 bases and 4 bases respectively, with 21 bases between them. Per the germline V gene, CDR1 is LGHDT and CDR2 is YNNKEL (reference sequence). The CDR3 has 17 amino acids. This CDR3 reads CASSHSPGQPLGYGYTF. In DNA form, the CDR3 reads TGTGCCAGCAGCCATTCCCCTGGGCAACCTCTCGGCTATGGCTACACCTTC.

This chain connects TRBV5-1 to TRBJ1-3, with a tentative D call TRBD1 (6 bases). The CDR3 sequence is 14 residues long. Per the germline V gene, CDR1 is SGHRS and CDR2 is YFSETQ. Trimming took 2 bases from V and 4 from J, leaving 10 bases between them. The CDR3 loop reads CASSFDRSGNTIYF. The CDR3 nucleotides read TGCGCCAGCAGCTTCGACAGGTCGGGAAACACCATATATTTT.

Of note for this clone: The sample holds other DNA sequences that translate to the same CDR3. The chain employs TRBV4-1 and TRBJ2-1; no reliable D call. The CDR3 runs 14 residues. Germline V gives CDR1 MGHRA, CDR2 YSYEKL. Deletions cut 1 base from V and 2 bases from J, with 6 bases between. Here the CDR3 reads CASSQGGTYNEQFF. The CDR3 nucleotides are TGCGCCAGCAGCCAAGGTGGAACCTACAATGAGCAGTTCTTC.

J is TRBJ1-2 and V is TRBV30; 8 bases are shared with TRBD1. CDR3 length equals 14 residues. The junction had 9 bases not matched to a gene; V was cut back by 7 bases and J by 2 bases. Germline CDR1 GTSNPN, CDR2 SVGIG (reference sequence). The CDR3: CASRQGMENYGYTF. The CDR3 nucleotides are TGTGCCTCCAGACAGGGGATGGAGAACTATGGCTACACCTTC.

The chain combines TRBV9 with TRBJ2-5, with 8 positions matching TRBD1. The V segment lost 0 bases and the J segment 4 bases; nucleotides outside the gene matches: 8. This CDR3 is built from 16 residues. In germline, CDR1 is SGDLS, CDR2 YYNGEE. CDR3 DNA: TGTGCCAGCAGCGTAGGTGGCAGGGGGCAAGGAGAGACCCAGTACTTC. Amino acids: CASSVGGRGQGETQYF. The whole variable domain, filled in from reference TRBV9 and TRBJ2-5, reads DSGVTQTPKHLITATGQRVTLRCSPRSGDLSVYWYQQSLDQGLQFLIQYYNGEERAKGNILERFSAQQFPDLHSELNLSSLELGDSALYFCASSVGGRGQGETQYFGPGTRLLVL.

The chain links TRBV15 to TRBJ1-1; 9 bases agree with TRBD1. Germline V gene lookup returns CDR1 LNHNV and CDR2 YYDKDF (reference sequence). The CDR3 is made up of 14 amino acids. The V segment lost 4 bases and the J segment 4 bases; nucleotides outside the gene matches: 4. CDR3 DNA sequence: TGTGCCACCAGCACCGGGACAGGGATCACTGAAGCTTTCTTT. It specifies CATSTGTGITEAFF.